The present T cell receptor (beta chain) was sequenced within a study of cytomegalovirus exposure and HLA in healthy donors. Study-wide findings and caveats: In vitro assays verified that a few CMV-associated chains recognized CMV antigens specifically. Despite most TCR sequences being rare, some public TCRs occurred in many donors. Cytomegalovirus status, reportedly, was diagnosed with high specificity and sensitivity by the classifier.

Details on this clone: The antigen is unknown.

J lost 3 bases, V lost 4 bases, and 1 base had no gene match. Per the germline V gene, CDR1 is SGHVS and CDR2 is FQNEAQ. This CDR3 is 14 amino acids long. Some clones are missing from TCRdb's copy, which holds only in-frame ones; the method was immunoSEQ multiplex PCR. The profile shows hundreds of thousands of clones, 75% to 90% of them singletons. This sequence was found in a woman aged 25 to 39 in good health and CMV-seropositive. V usage is TRBV7-8 and J usage is TRBJ2-7; TRBD2 agrees at 12 bases. The sample was PBMCs. The CDR3 loop is CASSSTSGSYEQYF. For the CDR3, the DNA is TGTGCCAGCAGCTCGACTAGCGGGAGCTACGAGCAGTACTTC.